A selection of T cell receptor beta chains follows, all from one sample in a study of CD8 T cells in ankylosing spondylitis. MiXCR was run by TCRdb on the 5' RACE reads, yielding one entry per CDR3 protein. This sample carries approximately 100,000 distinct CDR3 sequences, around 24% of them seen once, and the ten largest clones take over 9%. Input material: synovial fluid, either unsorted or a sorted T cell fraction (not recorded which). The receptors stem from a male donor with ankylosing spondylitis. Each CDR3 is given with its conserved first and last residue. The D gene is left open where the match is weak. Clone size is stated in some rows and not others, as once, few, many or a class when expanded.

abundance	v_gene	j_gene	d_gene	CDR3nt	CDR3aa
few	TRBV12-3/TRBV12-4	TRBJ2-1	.	TGTGCCAGCAGTCCCCCGGGCGGGACCAACAATGAGCAGTTCTTC	CASSPPGGTNNEQFF
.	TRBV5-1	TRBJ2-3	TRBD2	TGCGCCAGCAGCCCTAGCGGGGACACAGATACGCAGTATTTT	CASSPSGDTDTQYF
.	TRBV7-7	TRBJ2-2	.	TGTGCCAGCAGCGTGGGACACCTAGACGGGGAGCTGTTTTTT	CASSVGHLDGELFF
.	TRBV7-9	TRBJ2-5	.	TGTGCCAGCAGCCTTCGGGAAGAGACCCAGTACTTC	CASSLREETQYF
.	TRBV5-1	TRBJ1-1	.	TGCGCCAGCAGCCGGGACATTAACATGAACACTGAAGCTTTCTTT	CASSRDINMNTEAFF
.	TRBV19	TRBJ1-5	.	TGTGCCAGTAGTTCCTCCAGGGGTCAGCCCCAGCATTTT	CASSSSRGQPQHF
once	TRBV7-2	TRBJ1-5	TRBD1	TGTGCCAGCAGCTTAACAGGGGGCCAGCCCCAGCATTTT	CASSLTGGQPQHF
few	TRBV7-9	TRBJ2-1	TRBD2	TGTGCCAGCAGCTCGACTAGCGGGAAGAGGAATGAGCAGTTCTTC	CASSSTSGKRNEQFF
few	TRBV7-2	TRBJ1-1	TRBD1	TGTGCCAGCAGCGGAAGGACAGGGCCGAACACTGAAGCTTTCTTT	CASSGRTGPNTEAFF
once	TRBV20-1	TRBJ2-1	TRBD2	TGCAGTGCTAGAGGTTTGCAGGGACTAGCGGGTTACAATGAGCAGTTCTTC	CSARGLQGLAGYNEQFF
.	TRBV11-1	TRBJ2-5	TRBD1	TGTGCCAGCAGCACCCGGACAGGGGAAGAGACCCAGTACTTC	CASSTRTGEETQYF
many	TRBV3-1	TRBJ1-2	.	TGTGCCAGCAGCCAAGTTGGGAGTCGGAGCGGCTACACCTTC	CASSQVGSRSGYTF
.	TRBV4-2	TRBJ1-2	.	TGTGCCAGCAGCCAAGACAGGCAGAGTGGCTACACCTTC	CASSQDRQSGYTF
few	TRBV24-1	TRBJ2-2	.	TGTGCCACCAGTGACCCCCTCGGAGGGACCGGGGAGCTGTTTTTT	CATSDPLGGTGELFF
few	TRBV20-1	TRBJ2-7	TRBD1	TGCAGTGCTAAGAGGGGGGACAGGACTACGTGGGAGCAGTACTTC	CSAKRGDRTTWEQYF
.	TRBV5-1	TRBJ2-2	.	TGCGCCAGCATGCCGAGAGAAGACACCGGGGAGCTGTTTTTT	CASMPREDTGELFF
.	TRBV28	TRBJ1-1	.	TGTGCCTCCAGAGGGGGGGGAGTCACTGAAGCTTTCTTT	CASRGGGVTEAFF
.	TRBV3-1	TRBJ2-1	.	TGTGCCAGCAGCCAAGCGGGTGGGACCCACAATGAGCAGTTCTTC	CASSQAGGTHNEQFF
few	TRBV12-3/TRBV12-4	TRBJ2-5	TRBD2	TGTGCCAGCAGGGCGCGGGAGACACCGGGGGAGACCCAGTACTTC	CASRARETPGETQYF
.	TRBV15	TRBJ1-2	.	TGTGCCACCAGCAGCCCTCTCGAGGACGGCTACACCTTC	CATSSPLEDGYTF
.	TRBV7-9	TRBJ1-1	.	TGTGCCAGCACACCAACCATTGAAGCTTTCTTT	CASTPTIEAFF
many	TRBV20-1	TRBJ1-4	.	TGCAGTGCTACCCAGACAAGGGGTGGCAGAGCAGGGAATGAAAAACTGTTTTTT	CSATQTRGGRAGNEKLFF
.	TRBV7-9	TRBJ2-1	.	TGTGCCAGCAGCTTAAGGGACCGCCTTTACAATGAGCAGTTCTTC	CASSLRDRLYNEQFF
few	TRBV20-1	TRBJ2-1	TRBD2	TGCAGTGCTAGGGACAGAGACTTCCTAGCGGGAGTTTTCTACAATGAGCAGTTCTTC	CSARDRDFLAGVFYNEQFF
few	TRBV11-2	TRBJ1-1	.	TGTGCCAGCAGCATCGACAGGAACACTGAAGCTTTCTTT	CASSIDRNTEAFF
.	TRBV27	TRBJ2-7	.	TGTGCCAGCAGAACCTCTGGCTCCTACGAGCAGTACTTC	CASRTSGSYEQYF
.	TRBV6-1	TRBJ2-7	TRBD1	TGTGCCAGCAGTGAAGCTACGGACAGGGCCTACGAGCAGTACTTC	CASSEATDRAYEQYF
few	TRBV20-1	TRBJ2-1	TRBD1	TGCAGTGCTAGAAAGGGGACAGGGGGCAGTGAGCAGTTCTTC	CSARKGTGGSEQFF
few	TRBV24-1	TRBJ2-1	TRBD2	TGTGCCACCTCCACCCTAGCGGGAGGGTCCTTGGGCAATGAGCAGTTCTTC	CATSTLAGGSLGNEQFF
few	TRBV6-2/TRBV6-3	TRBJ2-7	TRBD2	TGTGCCAGCACGAATAGCGGGGGCTACGAGCAGTACTTC	CASTNSGGYEQYF
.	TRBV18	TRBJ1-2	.	TGTGCCAGCTCACCACCCGGTGAGGGTGGAGGTGGCTACACCTTC	CASSPPGEGGGGYTF
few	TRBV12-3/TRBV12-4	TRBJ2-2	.	TGTGCCAGCAGTCCCCTGACTAGTATCACCGGGGAGCTGTTTTTT	CASSPLTSITGELFF
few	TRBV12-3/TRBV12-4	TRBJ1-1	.	TGTGCCAGCAGTTCGGGCCTTGAAGCTTTCTTT	CASSSGLEAFF
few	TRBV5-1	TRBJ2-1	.	TGCGCCAGCAGCTCCGGAAGTGAGCAGTTCTTC	CASSSGSEQFF
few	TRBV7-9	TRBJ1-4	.	TGTGCCAGCAGCTTAACGCGTAATGAAAAACTGTTTTTT	CASSLTRNEKLFF
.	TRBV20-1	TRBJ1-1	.	TGCAGTGCCGCCCGGACGGCGAACACTGAAGCTTTCTTT	CSAARTANTEAFF
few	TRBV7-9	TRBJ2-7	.	TGTGCCAGCAGCTTCGGGACTGGCTACGAGCAGTACTTC	CASSFGTGYEQYF
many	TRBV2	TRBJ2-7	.	TGTGCCAGCAAGACCAGGTCAGCTAGGGACGAGCAGTACTTC	CASKTRSARDEQYF
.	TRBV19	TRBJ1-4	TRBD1	TGTGCCAGTAGCGACAGGGGGGTCGCTAATGAAAAACTGTTTTTT	CASSDRGVANEKLFF
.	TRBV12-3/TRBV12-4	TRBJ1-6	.	TGTGCCAGCAGTCTTACAGGAAGGAATTCACCCCTCCACTTT	CASSLTGRNSPLHF
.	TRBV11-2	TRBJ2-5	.	TGTGCCAGCAGCTTAGAAGTAGGTTACCAAGAGACCCAGTACTTC	CASSLEVGYQETQYF
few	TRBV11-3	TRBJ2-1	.	TGTGCCAGCACCTTGAGGAATCTCAATGAGCAGTTCTTC	CASTLRNLNEQFF
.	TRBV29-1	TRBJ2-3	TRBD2	TGCAGCGTTGATACGGGGGAGGGGAGGACAGATACGCAGTATTTT	CSVDTGEGRTDTQYF
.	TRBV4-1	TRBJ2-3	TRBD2	TGCGCCAGCAGCCAAGATCCTACTAGCGGGAGAGGTACGCAGTATTTT	CASSQDPTSGRGTQYF
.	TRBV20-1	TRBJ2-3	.	TGCAGTGCTATAGGTGGTCCTAGCACAGATACGCAGTATTTT	CSAIGGPSTDTQYF
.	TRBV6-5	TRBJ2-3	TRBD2	TGTGCCAGCAGTTACCGACTAGCGGGAGGAGATACGCAGTATTTT	CASSYRLAGGDTQYF
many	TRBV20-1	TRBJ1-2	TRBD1	TGCAGTGCTAGCCGGGGACAGGACGGCGGCTACACCTTC	CSASRGQDGGYTF
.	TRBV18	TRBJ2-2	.	TGTGCCAGCTCACTCCGACAGGAAACAGGAAGCGGGGAGCTGTTTTTT	CASSLRQETGSGELFF